This T cell receptor beta chain was captured in a study of T cell repertoires in cytomegalovirus infection. Study context: CMV infection and matching HLA type were both indicated by public TCR beta signatures. Points from the study as a whole: In two of eight donors, the top clonotype was HLA-C-restricted CMV-specific. Identification of carriers of CMV plus the relevant HLA was performed using cumulative public TCR beta family frequency.

TCRdb reprocessed the reads via MiXCR and lists one record per CDR3 protein. Counted here are more than 500,000 distinct CDR3 sequences, 15% to 20% occurring once; the ten biggest clones make up 20% to 30%. The ends were cut back, 2 bases at V and 4 bases at J, with 12 bases in the middle. The CDR3 is 14 amino acids. Germline loops: CDR1 LGHNA, CDR2 YNFKEQ. This clonotype was counted many times. Its antigen is as yet unknown. The chain recombines TRBV4-2 with TRBJ2-7; no clear D gene. The receptor comes from a human donor in good health (CMV status not recorded). Some clones in this sample may be carry-over from other donors' samples. Material: CD8+ T cells from PBMCs. The CDR3 bases are TGTGCCAGCAGCCAAAAAGCGCTCAATTACGAGCAGTACTTC. Translation gives CASSQKALNYEQYF.